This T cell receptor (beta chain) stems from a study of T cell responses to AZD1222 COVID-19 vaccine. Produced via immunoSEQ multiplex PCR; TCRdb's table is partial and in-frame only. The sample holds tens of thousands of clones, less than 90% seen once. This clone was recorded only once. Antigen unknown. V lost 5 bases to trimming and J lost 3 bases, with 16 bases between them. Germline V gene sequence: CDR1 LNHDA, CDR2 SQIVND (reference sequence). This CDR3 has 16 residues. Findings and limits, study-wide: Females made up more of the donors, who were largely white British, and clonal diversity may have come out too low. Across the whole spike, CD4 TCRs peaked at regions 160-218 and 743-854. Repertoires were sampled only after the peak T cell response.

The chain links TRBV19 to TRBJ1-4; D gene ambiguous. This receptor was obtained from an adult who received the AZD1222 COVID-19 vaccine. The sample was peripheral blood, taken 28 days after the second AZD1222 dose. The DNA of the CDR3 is TGTGCCAGTAGTTTCCGGCCATCCGGGTCTAATGAAAAACTGTTTTTT. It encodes CASSFRPSGSNEKLFF.